The clone carrying this T cell receptor beta chain has more than one count but fewer than ten. The antigen is not known. Each CDR3 protein is one row after TCRdb ran MiXCR on the 5' RACE reads. The sample yields tens of thousands of distinct CDR3 sequences, around 15% seen once. The CDR3 spans 14 residues. Trimming removed 7 bases from V and 8 bases from J; junction bases left unmatched: 10. Germline loops: CDR1 ENHRY, CDR2 SYGVKD. This sample was taken from a study of early T cells in non-severe SARS-CoV-2 infection. At the level of the study: The study sequenced bulk RNA from unsorted whole blood, with chains unpaired.

Study outcomes and limitations: The study's VDJdb matching favored anti-spike CD8 responses and missed private and CD4 specificities.

The receptor's source is an adult who was a healthcare worker with PCR-confirmed SARS-CoV-2 infection or an uninfected control (not recorded which). The chain is built from TRBV10-3 and TRBJ2-1; TRBD1 aligns across 8 bases. The sample comprised whole blood. The CDR3 spells CAINPDRAVDEQFF. DNA of the CDR3: TGTGCCATCAACCCGGACAGGGCGGTGGATGAGCAGTTCTTC.